This TCR beta chain was sequenced in a study of T cell responses to AZD1222 COVID-19 vaccine. Study-level results: Across the whole spike, CD4 TCRs peaked at regions 160-218 and 743-854. Spike-specific TCR breadth and depth were elevated following two AZD1222 doses. Just six AZD1222 recipients were seropositive at baseline. Most donors were white British, females outnumbered males, and clonal diversity was possibly underestimated.

Libraries were prepared by immunoSEQ multiplex PCR; TCRdb keeps only in-frame clonotypes and omits some of them. There are about 79,000 clones in the sample; approximately 80% occur only once, and roughly 21% lies in the top ten. Per the germline V gene, CDR1 is WNHNN and CDR2 is SYGVQD (reference sequence). The CDR3 consists of 14 residues. The ends were cut back, 6 bases at V and 2 bases at J, with 10 bases in the middle. Comments on this clone: Its target is not known.

This sequence originates from an adult in good health. This chain uses TRBV10-1 with TRBJ2-2; D is uncertain. This specimen consisted of peripheral blood, obtained on day 0 of AZD1222 vaccination. CDR3 in DNA: TGCGCCAGCAGAGACTCAGCAAACACCGGGGAGCTGTTTTTT. It codes for CASRDSANTGELFF.